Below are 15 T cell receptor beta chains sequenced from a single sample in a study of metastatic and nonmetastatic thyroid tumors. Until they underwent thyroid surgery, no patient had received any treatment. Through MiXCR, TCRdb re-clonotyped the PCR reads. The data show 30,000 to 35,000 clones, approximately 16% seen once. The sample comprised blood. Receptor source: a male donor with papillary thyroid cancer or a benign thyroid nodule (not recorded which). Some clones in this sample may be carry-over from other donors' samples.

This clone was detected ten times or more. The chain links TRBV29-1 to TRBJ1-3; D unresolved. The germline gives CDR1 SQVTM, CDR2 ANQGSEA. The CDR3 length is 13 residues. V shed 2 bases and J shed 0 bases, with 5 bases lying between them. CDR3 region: CSVERISGNTIYF. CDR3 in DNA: TGCAGCGTTGAAAGGATCTCTGGAAACACCATATATTTT.

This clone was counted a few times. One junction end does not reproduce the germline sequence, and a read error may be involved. The CDR3 loop is CASRYGRAADTKYF. CDR3 DNA sequence: TGTGCCAGCAGGTACGGGAGGGCAGCAGATACGAAGTATTTT. The rearrangement links TRBV6-1 to TRBJ2-3; 8 bases are a match to TRBD2. Germline values: CDR1 MNHNS, CDR2 SASEGT. The CDR3 loop spans 14 amino acids.

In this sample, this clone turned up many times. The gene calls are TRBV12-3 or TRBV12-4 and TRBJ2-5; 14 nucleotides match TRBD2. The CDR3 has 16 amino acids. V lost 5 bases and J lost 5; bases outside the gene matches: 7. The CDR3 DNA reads TGTGCCAGCAGTCCCCCCGGACTAGCGGGAGGTGAGACCCAGTACTTC. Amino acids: CASSPPGLAGGETQYF.

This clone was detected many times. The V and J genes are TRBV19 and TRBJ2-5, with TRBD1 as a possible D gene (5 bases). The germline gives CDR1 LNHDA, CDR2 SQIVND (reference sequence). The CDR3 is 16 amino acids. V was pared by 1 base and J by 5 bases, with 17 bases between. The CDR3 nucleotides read TGTGCCAGTAGTATAGGCGTTACAACAGGATACGAGACCCAGTACTTC. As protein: CASSIGVTTGYETQYF.

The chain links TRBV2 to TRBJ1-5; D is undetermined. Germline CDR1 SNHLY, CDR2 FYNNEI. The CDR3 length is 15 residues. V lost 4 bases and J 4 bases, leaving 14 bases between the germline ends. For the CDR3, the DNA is TGTGCCAGCAGTGGATCAAGACATGGGAATCAGCCCCAGCATTTT. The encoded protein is CASSGSRHGNQPQHF.

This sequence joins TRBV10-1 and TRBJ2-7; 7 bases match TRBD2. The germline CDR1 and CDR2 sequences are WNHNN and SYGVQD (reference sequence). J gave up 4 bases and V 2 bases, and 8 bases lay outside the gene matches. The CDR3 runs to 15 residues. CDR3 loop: CASSEGLEGHYEQYF. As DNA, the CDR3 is TGCGCCAGCAGTGAGGGACTAGAGGGTCATTACGAGCAGTACTTC.

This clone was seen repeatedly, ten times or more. The CDR3 reads CASAPGLAVQETQYF. CDR3 coding DNA: TGTGCTAGTGCTCCCGGACTAGCGGTACAAGAGACCCAGTACTTC. This sequence joins TRBV12-5 and TRBJ2-5; 10 bases fit TRBD2. The length of the CDR3 is 15 residues. V gave up 7 bases and J gave up 2 bases; unmatched junction bases: 7. Per germline, CDR1 LGHNT and CDR2 FRNRAP.

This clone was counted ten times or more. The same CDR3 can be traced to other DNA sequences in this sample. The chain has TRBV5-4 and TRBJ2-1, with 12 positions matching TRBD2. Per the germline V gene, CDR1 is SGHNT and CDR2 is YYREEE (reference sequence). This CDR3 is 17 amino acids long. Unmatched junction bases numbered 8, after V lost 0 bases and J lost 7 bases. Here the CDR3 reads CASSLALLAGGKNEQFF. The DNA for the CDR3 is TGTGCCAGCAGCTTGGCCCTCCTAGCGGGAGGGAAGAATGAGCAGTTCTTC.

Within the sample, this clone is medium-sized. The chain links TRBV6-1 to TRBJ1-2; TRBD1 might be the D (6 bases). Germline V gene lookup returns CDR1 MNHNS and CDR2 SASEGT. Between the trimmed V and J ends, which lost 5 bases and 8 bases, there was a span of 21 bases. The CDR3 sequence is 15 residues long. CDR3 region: CASSPQGVMAGGYTF. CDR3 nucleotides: TGTGCCAGCAGTCCACAGGGCGTCATGGCGGGAGGCTACACCTTC.

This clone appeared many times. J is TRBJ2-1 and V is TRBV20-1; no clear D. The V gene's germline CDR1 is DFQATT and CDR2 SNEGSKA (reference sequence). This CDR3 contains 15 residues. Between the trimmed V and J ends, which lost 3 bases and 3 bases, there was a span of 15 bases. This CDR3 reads CSASPPGGRYNEQFF. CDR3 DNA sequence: TGCAGTGCTAGCCCTCCGGGCGGCCGCTACAATGAGCAGTTCTTC.

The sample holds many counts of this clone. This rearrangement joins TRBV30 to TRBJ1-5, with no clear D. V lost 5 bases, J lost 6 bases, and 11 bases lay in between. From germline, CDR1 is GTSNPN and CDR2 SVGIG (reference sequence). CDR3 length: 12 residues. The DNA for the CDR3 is TGTGCCTGGGGCCCCGGCGGTCAGCCCCAGCATTTT. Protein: CAWGPGGQPQHF.

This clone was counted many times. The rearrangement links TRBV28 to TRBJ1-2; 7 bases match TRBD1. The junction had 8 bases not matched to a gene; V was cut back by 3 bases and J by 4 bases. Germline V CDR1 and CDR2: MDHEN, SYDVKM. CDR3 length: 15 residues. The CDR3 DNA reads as TGTGCCAGCAGTTTCCTCCCCGGGACAGCCTATGGCTACACCTTC. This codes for CASSFLPGTAYGYTF.

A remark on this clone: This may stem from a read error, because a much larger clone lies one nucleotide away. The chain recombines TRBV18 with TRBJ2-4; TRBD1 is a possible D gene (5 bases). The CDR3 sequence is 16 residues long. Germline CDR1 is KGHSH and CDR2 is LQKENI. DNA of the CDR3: TGTGCCATCTCACCACCGGCGACAGCAGACAAAAACATTCAGTACTTC. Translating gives CAISPPATADKNIQYF.

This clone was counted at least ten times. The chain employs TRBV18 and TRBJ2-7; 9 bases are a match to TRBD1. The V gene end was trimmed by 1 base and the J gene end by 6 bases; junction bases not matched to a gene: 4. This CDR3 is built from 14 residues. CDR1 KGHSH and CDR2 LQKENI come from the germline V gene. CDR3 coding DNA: TGTGCCAGCTCACCACACAGGGGGCGAATCGAGCAGTACTTC. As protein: CASSPHRGRIEQYF.

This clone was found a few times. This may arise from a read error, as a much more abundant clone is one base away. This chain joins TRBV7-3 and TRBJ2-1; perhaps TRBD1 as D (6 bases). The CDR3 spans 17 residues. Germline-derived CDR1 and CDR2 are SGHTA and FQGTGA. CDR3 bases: TGTGCCTGCAGCCCGACTGGGGGCTCAGTAGCCTACAATGAGCAGTTCTTC. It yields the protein CACSPTGGSVAYNEQFF.